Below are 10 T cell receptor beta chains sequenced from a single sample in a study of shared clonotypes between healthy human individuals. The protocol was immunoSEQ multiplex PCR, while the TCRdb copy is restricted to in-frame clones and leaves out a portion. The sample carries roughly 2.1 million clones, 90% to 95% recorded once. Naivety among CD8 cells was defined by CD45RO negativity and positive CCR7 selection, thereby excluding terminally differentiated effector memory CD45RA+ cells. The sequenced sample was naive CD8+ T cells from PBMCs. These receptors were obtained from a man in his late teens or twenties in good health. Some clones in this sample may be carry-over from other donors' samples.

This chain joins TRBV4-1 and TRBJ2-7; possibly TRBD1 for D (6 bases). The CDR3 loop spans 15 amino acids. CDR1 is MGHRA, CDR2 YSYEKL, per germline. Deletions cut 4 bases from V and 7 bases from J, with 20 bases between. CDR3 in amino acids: CASSPRQDPSWEQYF. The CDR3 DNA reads TGCGCCAGCAGCCCCAGACAGGACCCCTCCTGGGAGCAGTACTTC.

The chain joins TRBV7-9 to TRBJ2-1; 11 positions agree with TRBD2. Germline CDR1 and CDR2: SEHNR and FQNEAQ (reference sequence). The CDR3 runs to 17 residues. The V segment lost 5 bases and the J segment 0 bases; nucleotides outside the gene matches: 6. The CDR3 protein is CASSGALAGGSYNEQFF. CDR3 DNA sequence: TGTGCCAGCAGCGGAGCCCTAGCGGGAGGCTCCTACAATGAGCAGTTCTTC.

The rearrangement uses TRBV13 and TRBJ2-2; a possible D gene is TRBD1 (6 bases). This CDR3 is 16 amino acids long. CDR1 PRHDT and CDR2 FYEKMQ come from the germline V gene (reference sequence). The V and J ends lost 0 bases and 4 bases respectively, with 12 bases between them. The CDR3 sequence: CASSLGPGRGTGELFF. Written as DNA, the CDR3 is TGTGCCAGCAGCTTAGGACCGGGCAGGGGCACCGGGGAGCTGTTTTTT.

CDR3 in amino acids: CASSPTLAAHNEQFF. The CDR3 coding sequence is TGTGCCAGCAGCCCCACCCTGGCGGCCCACAATGAGCAGTTCTTC. The J gene is TRBJ2-1, the V gene TRBV7-8; D gene uncertain. This CDR3 spans 15 amino acids. Germline V gene data show CDR1 as SGHVS and CDR2 as FQNEAQ. V lost 5 bases and J lost 5, with 16 bases in between.

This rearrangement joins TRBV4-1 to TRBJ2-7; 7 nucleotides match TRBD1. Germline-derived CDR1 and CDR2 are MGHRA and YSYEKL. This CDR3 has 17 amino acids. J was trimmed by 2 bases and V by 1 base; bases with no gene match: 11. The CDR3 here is CASSQVPGTAETYEQYF. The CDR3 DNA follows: TGCGCCAGCAGCCAAGTACCGGGGACAGCCGAAACCTACGAGCAGTACTTC.

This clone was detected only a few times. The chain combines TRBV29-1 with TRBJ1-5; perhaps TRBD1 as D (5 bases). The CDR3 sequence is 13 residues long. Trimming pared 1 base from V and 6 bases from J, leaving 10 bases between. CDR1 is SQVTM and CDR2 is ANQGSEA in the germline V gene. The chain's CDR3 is CSVEAARGQPQHF. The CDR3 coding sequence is TGCAGCGTTGAAGCGGCGAGGGGTCAGCCCCAGCATTTT.

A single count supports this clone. The CDR3 region is CASSLTYSYEQYF. The CDR3 nucleotides are TGTGCCAGCAGTTTAACGTACTCCTACGAGCAGTACTTC. The rearrangement uses TRBV5-8 and TRBJ2-7; D gene unclear. CDR1 is SGHTS, CDR2 YDEGEE, per germline. The CDR3 loop spans 13 amino acids. V lost 5 bases to trimming and J lost 0 bases, with 9 bases between them.

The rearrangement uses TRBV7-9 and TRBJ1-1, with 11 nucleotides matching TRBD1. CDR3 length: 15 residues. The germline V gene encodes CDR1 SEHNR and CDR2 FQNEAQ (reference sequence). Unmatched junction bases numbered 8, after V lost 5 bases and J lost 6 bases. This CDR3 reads CASSARTGGASEAFF. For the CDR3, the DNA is TGTGCCAGCAGCGCTAGGACAGGGGGCGCGTCTGAAGCTTTCTTT.

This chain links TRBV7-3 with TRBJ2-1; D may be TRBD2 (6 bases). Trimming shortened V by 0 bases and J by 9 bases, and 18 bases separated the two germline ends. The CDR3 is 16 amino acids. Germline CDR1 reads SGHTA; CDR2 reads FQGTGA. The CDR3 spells CASSLTLRDGVGEQFF. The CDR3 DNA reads TGTGCCAGCAGCTTAACCCTGCGGGATGGCGTAGGTGAGCAGTTCTTC.

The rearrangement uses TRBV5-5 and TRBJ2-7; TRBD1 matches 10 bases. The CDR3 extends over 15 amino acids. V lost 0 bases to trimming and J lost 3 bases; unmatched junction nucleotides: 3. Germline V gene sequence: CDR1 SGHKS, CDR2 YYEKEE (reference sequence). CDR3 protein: CASSLGRTGGYEQYF. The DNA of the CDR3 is TGTGCCAGCAGCTTGGGGCGGACAGGGGGCTACGAGCAGTACTTC.